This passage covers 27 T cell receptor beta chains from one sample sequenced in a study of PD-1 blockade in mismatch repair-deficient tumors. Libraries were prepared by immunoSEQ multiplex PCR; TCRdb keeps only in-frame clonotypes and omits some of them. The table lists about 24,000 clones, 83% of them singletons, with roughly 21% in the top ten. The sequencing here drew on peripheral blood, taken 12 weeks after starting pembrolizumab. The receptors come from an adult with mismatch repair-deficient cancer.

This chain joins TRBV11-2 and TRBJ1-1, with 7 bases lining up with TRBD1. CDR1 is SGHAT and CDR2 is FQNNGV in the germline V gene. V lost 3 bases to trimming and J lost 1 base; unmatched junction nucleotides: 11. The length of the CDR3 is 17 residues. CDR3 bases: TGTGCCAGCAGCTTCCTAGCGCGACAGGGAAAGAACACTGAAGCTTTCTTT. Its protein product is CASSFLARQGKNTEAFF.

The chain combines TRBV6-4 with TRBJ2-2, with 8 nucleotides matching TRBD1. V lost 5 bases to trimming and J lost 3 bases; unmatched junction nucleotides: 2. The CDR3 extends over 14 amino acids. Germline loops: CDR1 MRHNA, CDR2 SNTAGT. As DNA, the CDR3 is TGTGCCAGCAGTTTGACAGGGGACACCGGGGAGCTGTTTTTT. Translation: CASSLTGDTGELFF.

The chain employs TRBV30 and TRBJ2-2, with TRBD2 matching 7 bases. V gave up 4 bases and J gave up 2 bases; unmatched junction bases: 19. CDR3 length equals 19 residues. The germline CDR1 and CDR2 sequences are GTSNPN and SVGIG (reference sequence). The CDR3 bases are TGTGCCTGGACCTCATCCCGCCTAGCGGCGAGATTTAACACCGGGGAGCTGTTTTTT. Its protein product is CAWTSSRLAARFNTGELFF.

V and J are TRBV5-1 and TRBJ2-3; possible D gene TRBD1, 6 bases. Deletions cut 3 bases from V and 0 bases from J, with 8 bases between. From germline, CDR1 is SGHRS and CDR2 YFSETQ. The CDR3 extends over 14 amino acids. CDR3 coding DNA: TGCGCCAGCAGCTCGACAGGTAGCACAGATACGCAGTATTTT. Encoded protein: CASSSTGSTDTQYF.

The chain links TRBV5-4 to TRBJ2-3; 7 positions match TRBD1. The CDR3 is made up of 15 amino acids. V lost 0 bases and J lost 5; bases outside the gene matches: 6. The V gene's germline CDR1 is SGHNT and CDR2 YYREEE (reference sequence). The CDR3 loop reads CASSLEGAGGDTQYF. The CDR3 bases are TGTGCCAGCAGCTTGGAGGGGGCCGGTGGAGATACGCAGTATTTT.

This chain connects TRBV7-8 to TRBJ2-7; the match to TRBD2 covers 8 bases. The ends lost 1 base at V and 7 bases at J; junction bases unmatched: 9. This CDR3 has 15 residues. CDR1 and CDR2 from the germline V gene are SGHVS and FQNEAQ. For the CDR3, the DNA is TGTGCCAGCAGCTTAGTCCGGGAGGGTGGGGTGGAGCAGTACTTC. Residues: CASSLVREGGVEQYF. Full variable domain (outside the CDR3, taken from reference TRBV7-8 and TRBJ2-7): GAGVSQSPRYKVAKRGQDVALRCDPISGHVSLFWYQQALGQGPEFLTYFQNEAQLDKSGLPSDRFFAERPEGSVSTLKIQRTQQEDSAVYLCASSLVREGGVEQYFGPGTRLTVT.

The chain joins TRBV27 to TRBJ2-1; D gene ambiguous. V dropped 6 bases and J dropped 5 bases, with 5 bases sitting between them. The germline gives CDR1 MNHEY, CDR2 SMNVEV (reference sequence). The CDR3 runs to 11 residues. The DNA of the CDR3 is TGTGCCAGCAGGAAAAACAATGAGCAGTTCTTC. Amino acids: CASRKNNEQFF.

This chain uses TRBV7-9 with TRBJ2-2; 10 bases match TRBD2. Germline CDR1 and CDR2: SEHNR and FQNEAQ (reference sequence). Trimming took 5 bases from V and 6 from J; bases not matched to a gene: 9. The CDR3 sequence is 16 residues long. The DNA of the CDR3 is TGTGCCAGCAGCACCGAGCGGGAGGGCCCTCCCGGGGAGCTGTTTTTT. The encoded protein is CASSTEREGPPGELFF.

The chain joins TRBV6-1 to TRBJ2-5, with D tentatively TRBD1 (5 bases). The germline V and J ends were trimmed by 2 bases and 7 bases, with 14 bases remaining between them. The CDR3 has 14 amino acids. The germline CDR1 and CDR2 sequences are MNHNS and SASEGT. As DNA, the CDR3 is TGTGCCAGCAGTGAATCCACCCAGGGTGGGACCCAGTACTTC. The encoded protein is CASSESTQGGTQYF.

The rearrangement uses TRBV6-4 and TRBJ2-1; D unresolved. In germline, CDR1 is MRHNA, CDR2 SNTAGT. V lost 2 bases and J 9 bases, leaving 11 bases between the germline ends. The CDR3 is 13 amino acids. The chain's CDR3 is CASSDREFGEQFF. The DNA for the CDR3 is TGTGCCAGCAGTGACAGGGAATTCGGTGAGCAGTTCTTC.

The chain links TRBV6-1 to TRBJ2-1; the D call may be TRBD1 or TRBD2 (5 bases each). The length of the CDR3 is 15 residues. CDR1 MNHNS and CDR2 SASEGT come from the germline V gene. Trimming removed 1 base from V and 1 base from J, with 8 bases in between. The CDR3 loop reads CASSEGGGSYNEQFF. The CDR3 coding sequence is TGTGCCAGCAGTGAAGGGGGCGGGTCCTACAATGAGCAGTTCTTC.

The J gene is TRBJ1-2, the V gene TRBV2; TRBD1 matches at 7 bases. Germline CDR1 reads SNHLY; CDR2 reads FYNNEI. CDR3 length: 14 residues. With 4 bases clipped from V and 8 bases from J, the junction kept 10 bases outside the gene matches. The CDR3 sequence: CASSVERGRGGYTF. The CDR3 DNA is TGTGCCAGCAGTGTTGAAAGGGGGCGGGGAGGCTACACCTTC. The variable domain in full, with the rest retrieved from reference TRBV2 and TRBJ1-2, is EPEVTQTPSHQVTQMGQEVILRCVPISNHLYFYWYRQILGQKVEFLVSFYNNEISEKSEIFDDQFSVERPDGSNFTLKIRSTKLEDSAMYFCASSVERGRGGYTFGSGTRLTVV.

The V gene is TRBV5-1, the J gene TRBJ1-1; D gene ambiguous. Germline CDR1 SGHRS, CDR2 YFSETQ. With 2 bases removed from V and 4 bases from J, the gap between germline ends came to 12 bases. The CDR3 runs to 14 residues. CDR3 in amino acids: CASSLTPEVTEAFF. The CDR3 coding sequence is TGCGCCAGCAGCTTAACGCCCGAGGTCACTGAAGCTTTCTTT.

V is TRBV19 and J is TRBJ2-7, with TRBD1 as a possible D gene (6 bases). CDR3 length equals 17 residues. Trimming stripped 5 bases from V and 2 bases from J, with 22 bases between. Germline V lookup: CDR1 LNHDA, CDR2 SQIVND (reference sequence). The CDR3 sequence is CASSSDSRGYGAYEQYF. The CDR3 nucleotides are TGTGCCAGTAGTTCGGACAGCCGCGGTTACGGAGCCTACGAGCAGTACTTC.

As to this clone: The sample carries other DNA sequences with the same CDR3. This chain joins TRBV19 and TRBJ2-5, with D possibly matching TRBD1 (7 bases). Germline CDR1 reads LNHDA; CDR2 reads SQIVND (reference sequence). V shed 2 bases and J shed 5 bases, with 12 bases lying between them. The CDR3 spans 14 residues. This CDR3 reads CASSIRQGGETQYF. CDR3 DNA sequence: TGTGCCAGTAGTATAAGGCAGGGGGGCGAGACCCAGTACTTC. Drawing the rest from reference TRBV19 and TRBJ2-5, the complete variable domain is DGGITQSPKYLFRKEGQNVTLSCEQNLNHDAMYWYRQDPGQGLRLIYYSQIVNDFQKGDIAEGYSVSREKKESFPLTVTSAQKNPTAFYLCASSIRQGGETQYFGPGTRLLVL.

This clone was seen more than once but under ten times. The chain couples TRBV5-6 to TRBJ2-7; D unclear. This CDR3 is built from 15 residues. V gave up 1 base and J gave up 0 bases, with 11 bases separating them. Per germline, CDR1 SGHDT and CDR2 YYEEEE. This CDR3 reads CASSLFRRSSYEQYF. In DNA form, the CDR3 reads TGTGCCAGCAGCTTGTTCCGCCGGAGCTCCTACGAGCAGTACTTC. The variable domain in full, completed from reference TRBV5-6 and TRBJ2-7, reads DAGVTQSPTHLIKTRGQQVTLRCSPKSGHDTVSWYQQALGQGPQFIFQYYEEEERQRGNFPDRFSGHQFPNYSSELNVNALLLGDSALYLCASSLFRRSSYEQYFGPGTRLTVT.

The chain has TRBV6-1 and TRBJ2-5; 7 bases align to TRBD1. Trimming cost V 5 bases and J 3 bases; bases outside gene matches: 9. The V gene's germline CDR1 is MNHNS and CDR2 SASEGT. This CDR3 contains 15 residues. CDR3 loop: CASSLGQALKETQYF. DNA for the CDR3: TGTGCCAGCAGTCTCGGACAGGCCCTAAAAGAGACCCAGTACTTC.

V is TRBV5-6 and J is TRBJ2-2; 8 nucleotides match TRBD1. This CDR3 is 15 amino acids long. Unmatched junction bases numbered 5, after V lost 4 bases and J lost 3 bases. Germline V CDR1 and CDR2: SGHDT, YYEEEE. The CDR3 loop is CASSAGQGDTGELFF. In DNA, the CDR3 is TGTGCCAGCAGCGCCGGACAGGGCGACACCGGGGAGCTGTTTTTT. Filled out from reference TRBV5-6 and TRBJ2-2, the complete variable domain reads DAGVTQSPTHLIKTRGQQVTLRCSPKSGHDTVSWYQQALGQGPQFIFQYYEEEERQRGNFPDRFSGHQFPNYSSELNVNALLLGDSALYLCASSAGQGDTGELFFGEGSRLTVL.

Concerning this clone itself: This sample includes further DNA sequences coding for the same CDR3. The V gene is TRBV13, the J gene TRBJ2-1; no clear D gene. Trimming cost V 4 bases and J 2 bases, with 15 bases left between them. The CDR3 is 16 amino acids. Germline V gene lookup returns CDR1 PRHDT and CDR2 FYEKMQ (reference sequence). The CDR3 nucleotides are TGTGCCAGCAGCTCTTCCTCACTAACCCCCTACAATGAGCAGTTCTTC. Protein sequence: CASSSSSLTPYNEQFF.

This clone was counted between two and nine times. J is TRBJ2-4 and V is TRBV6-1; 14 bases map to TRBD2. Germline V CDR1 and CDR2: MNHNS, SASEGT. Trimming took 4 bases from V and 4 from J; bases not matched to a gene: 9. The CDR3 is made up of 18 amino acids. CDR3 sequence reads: CASSGRGLAGEGKNIQYF. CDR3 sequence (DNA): TGTGCCAGCAGTGGTAGGGGACTAGCGGGAGAAGGTAAAAACATTCAGTACTTC.

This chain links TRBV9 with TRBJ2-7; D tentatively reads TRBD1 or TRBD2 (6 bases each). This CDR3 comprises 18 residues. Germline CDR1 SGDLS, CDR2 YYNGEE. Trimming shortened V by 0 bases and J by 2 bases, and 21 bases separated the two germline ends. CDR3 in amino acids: CASSVGPGAPGAPYEQYF. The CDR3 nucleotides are TGTGCCAGCAGCGTAGGGCCCGGGGCACCGGGGGCACCCTACGAGCAGTACTTC.

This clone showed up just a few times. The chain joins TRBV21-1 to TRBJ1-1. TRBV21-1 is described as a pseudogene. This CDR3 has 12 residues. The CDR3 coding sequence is TGTGCCAGCAGCTTTAACAACACTGAAGCTTTCTTT. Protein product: CASSFNNTEAFF.

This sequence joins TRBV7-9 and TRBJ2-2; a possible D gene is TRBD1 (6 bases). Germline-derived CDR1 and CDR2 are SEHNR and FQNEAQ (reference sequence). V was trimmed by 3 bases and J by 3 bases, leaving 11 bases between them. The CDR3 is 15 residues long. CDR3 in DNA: TGTGCCAGCAGCTTTGATCAGGGGTACACCGGGGAGCTGTTTTTT. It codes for CASSFDQGYTGELFF. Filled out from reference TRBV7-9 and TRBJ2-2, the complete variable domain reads DTGVSQNPRHKITKRGQNVTFRCDPISEHNRLYWYRQTLGQGPEFLTYFQNEAQLEKSRLLSDRFSAERPKGSFSTLEIQRTEQGDSAMYLCASSFDQGYTGELFFGEGSRLTVL.

CDR3 nucleotide sequence: TGTGCCACCGCCCCGGGGGCGACTGGAAACACCATATATTTT. Translating gives CATAPGATGNTIYF. The chain has TRBV9 and TRBJ1-3; the D gene is possibly TRBD1 (6 bases). The CDR3 consists of 14 residues. The V end was cut by 9 bases, the J end by 2 bases, with 15 bases between. Germline CDR1 SGDLS, CDR2 YYNGEE.

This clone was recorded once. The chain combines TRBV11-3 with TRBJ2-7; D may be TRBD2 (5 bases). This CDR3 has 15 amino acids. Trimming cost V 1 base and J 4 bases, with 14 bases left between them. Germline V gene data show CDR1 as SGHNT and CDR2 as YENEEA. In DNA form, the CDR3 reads TGTGCCAGCAGCTTAGTGGCGGGCGAGCATTACGAGCAGTACTTC. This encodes CASSLVAGEHYEQYF.

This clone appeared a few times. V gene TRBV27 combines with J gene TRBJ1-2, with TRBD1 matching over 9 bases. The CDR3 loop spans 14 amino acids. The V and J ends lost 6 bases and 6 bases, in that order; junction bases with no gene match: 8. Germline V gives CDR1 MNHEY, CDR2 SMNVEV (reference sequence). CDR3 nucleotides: TGTGCCAGCAGCCTACAGGGGGCCGGGAATGGCTACACCTTC. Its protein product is CASSLQGAGNGYTF.

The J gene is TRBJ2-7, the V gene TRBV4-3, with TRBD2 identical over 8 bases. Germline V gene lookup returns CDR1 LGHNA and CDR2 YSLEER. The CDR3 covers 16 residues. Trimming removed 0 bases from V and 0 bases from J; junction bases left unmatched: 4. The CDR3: CASSQEASGRSYEQYF. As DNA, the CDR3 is TGCGCCAGCAGCCAAGAGGCTAGCGGGCGCTCCTACGAGCAGTACTTC.